A single sample gave rise to the 28 T cell receptor beta chains below, sequenced in a study of cytomegalovirus exposure and HLA in healthy donors. In the PCR, 60 Vbeta and 13 Jbeta primers were used. Method: immunoSEQ multiplex PCR; TCRdb's copy keeps in-frame clones and lacks some. This table holds 90,000 to 120,000 clones, more than 65% found once. The sequencing input was PBMCs. The receptors originated from a man between 25 and 39 years old in good health and CMV-seronegative.

The chain is built from TRBV25-1 and TRBJ2-3; TRBD2 agrees at 7 bases. Germline values: CDR1 MGHDK, CDR2 SYGVNS. V trimming: 6 bases; J trimming: 4 bases; junction bases outside the gene matches: 10. This CDR3 has 15 amino acids. The CDR3 DNA is TGTGCCAGCAGAAAGGCGGGAGAAAAGTCAGATACGCAGTATTTT. Translating it yields CASRKAGEKSDTQYF.

The rearrangement uses TRBV5-6 and TRBJ2-7; the D gene is possibly TRBD1 (5 bases). Germline CDR1 and CDR2: SGHDT and YYEEEE. The CDR3 is made up of 14 amino acids. V dropped 1 base and J dropped 3 bases, with 11 bases sitting between them. The CDR3 sequence is CASSLWGRLYEQYF. The CDR3, as DNA: TGTGCCAGCAGCTTGTGGGGCAGACTCTACGAGCAGTACTTC.

V is TRBV29-1 and J is TRBJ2-7, with D uncertain. The CDR3 spans 11 residues. Per germline, CDR1 SQVTM and CDR2 ANQGSEA. The V end was cut by 3 bases, the J end by 4 bases, with 7 bases between. CDR3: CSVEAAYEQYF. In DNA, the CDR3 is TGCAGCGTTGAGGCGGCGTACGAGCAGTACTTC.

The rearrangement links TRBV7-6 to TRBJ2-2; D is unresolved. The CDR3 has 14 amino acids. The ends were cut back, 1 base at V and 3 bases at J, with 6 bases in the middle. CDR1 and CDR2 from the germline V gene are SGHVS and FNYEAQ. CDR3 loop: CASSLGADTGELFF. Written as DNA, the CDR3 is TGTGCCAGCAGCTTAGGGGCAGACACCGGGGAGCTGTTTTTT.

The rearrangement links TRBV5-1 to TRBJ2-3, with D uncertain. Germline loops: CDR1 SGHRS, CDR2 YFSETQ. This CDR3 is 14 amino acids long. Trimming stripped 4 bases from V and 4 bases from J, with 13 bases between. The DNA of the CDR3 is TGCGCCAGCAGCCCGAGGATCACCCCAGATACGCAGTATTTT. This encodes CASSPRITPDTQYF.

The chain links TRBV2 to TRBJ1-5, with 8 nucleotides matching TRBD1. CDR3 length: 14 amino acids. The germline CDR1 and CDR2 sequences are SNHLY and FYNNEI. Trimming removed 7 bases from V and 1 base from J; junction bases left unmatched: 3. CDR3 sequence reads: CASTRQGSNQPQHF. The CDR3 DNA reads TGTGCCAGCACCCGACAGGGGAGCAATCAGCCCCAGCATTTT.

This clone was seen a handful of times. This rearrangement joins TRBV6-1 to TRBJ2-7, with D perhaps matching TRBD2 (5 bases). Germline loops: CDR1 MNHNS, CDR2 SASEGT. V shed 0 bases and J shed 4 bases, with 13 bases lying between them. The CDR3 has 15 residues. CDR3 sequence (DNA): TGTGCCAGCAGTGAAGCGGGCCAGAGGGCTTACGAGCAGTACTTC. Amino acids: CASSEAGQRAYEQYF.

The chain has TRBV27 and TRBJ1-5; D gene unclear. CDR1 is MNHEY, CDR2 SMNVEV, per germline (reference sequence). Trimming took off 6 bases at V and 4 bases at J, with 7 bases between the two ends. The CDR3 has 12 amino acids. CDR3 protein: CASRSQNQPQHF. In DNA form, the CDR3 reads TGTGCCAGCAGGTCACAGAATCAGCCCCAGCATTTT.

J is TRBJ1-5 and V is TRBV7-9; D unclear. The CDR3 is made up of 13 amino acids. Trimming left V 0 bases short and J 8 bases short, with 8 bases between. Germline CDR1 and CDR2: SEHNR and FQNEAQ (reference sequence). This CDR3 is CASSLALAEPQHF. In nucleotides, the CDR3 is TGTGCCAGCAGCTTAGCGCTTGCAGAGCCCCAGCATTTT.

The chain couples TRBV6-1 to TRBJ2-7, with a weak D call TRBD2 (6 bases). Germline V CDR1 and CDR2: MNHNS, SASEGT. This CDR3 region has 14 residues. The germline V and J ends were trimmed by 0 bases and 5 bases, with 11 bases remaining between them. The CDR3 protein is CASSEASSENEQYF. In DNA, the CDR3 is TGTGCCAGCAGTGAAGCCTCTAGCGAAAACGAGCAGTACTTC.

The CDR3 loop is CASSSQGFYGYTF. In DNA, the CDR3 is TGTGCCAGCAGTTCTCAGGGGTTCTATGGCTACACCTTC. V usage is TRBV2 and J usage is TRBJ1-2; the D gene is possibly TRBD1 (6 bases). CDR1 is SNHLY, CDR2 FYNNEI, per germline. The CDR3 consists of 13 residues. Trimming took 5 bases from V and 4 from J, leaving 11 bases between them.

This clone was counted between two and nine times. The CDR3 DNA reads as TGTGCCTCCCAAGGGGGTCTCTACGAGCAGTACTTC. It specifies CASQGGLYEQYF. The V call is TRBV28, the J call TRBJ2-7; possible D gene TRBD1, 6 bases. The germline V gene has CDR1 MDHEN and CDR2 SYDVKM. The CDR3 spans 12 residues. The germline V and J ends were trimmed by 11 bases and 3 bases, with 14 bases remaining between them.

V usage is TRBV11-2 and J usage is TRBJ2-7; TRBD2 aligns across 8 bases. The CDR3 loop spans 15 amino acids. V lost 1 base to trimming and J lost 4 bases; unmatched junction nucleotides: 6. CDR1 SGHAT and CDR2 FQNNGV come from the germline V gene. The CDR3 loop reads CASSLGSGSGYEQYF. As DNA, the CDR3 is TGTGCCAGCAGCTTAGGGAGCGGGAGTGGGTACGAGCAGTACTTC.

The chain couples TRBV5-8 to TRBJ2-3, with unresolved D. The V end was cut by 6 bases, the J end by 0 bases, with 5 bases between. There are 12 residues in the CDR3. Germline V CDR1 and CDR2: SGHTS, YDEGEE. The CDR3 DNA reads as TGTGCCAGCAAAGCTAGCACAGATACGCAGTATTTT. This translates into CASKASTDTQYF.

CDR3: CAWSKGQGSPLHF. CDR3 bases: TGTGCCTGGAGTAAGGGACAGGGGTCACCCCTCCACTTT. V usage is TRBV30 and J usage is TRBJ1-6, with 10 bases that match TRBD1. This CDR3 is built from 13 residues. Germline loops: CDR1 GTSNPN, CDR2 SVGIG (reference sequence). V was clipped by 2 bases and J by 10 bases; unmatched bases: 2.

The chain is built from TRBV6-5 and TRBJ1-1, with D uncertain. Looked up from germline, CDR1 is MNHEY and CDR2 is SVGAGI. This CDR3 has 14 amino acids. The V and J ends lost 2 bases and 0 bases respectively, with 7 bases between them. The chain's CDR3 is CASSYALMNTEAFF. DNA for the CDR3: TGTGCCAGCAGTTACGCCCTAATGAACACTGAAGCTTTCTTT.

The chain joins TRBV6-1 to TRBJ2-3; D is undetermined. Trimming shortened V by 6 bases and J by 4 bases, and 8 bases separated the two germline ends. This CDR3 is built from 12 residues. The germline V gene has CDR1 MNHNS and CDR2 SASEGT. CDR3 nucleotides: TGTGCCAGCAGGGAAAGCCCAGATACGCAGTATTTT. Its translation: CASRESPDTQYF.

The chain links TRBV5-1 to TRBJ2-3; TRBD1 aligns across 7 bases. V was clipped by 4 bases and J by 2 bases; unmatched bases: 7. This CDR3 comprises 15 residues. Germline assignment: CDR1 SGHRS and CDR2 YFSETQ. CDR3 coding DNA: TGCGCCAGCAGCCAAGAGACAGGGCCCACAGATACGCAGTATTTT. This translates into CASSQETGPTDTQYF.

The chain is built from TRBV5-4 and TRBJ1-1; D gene uncertain. Trimming cost V 0 bases and J 3 bases, with 9 bases left between them. This CDR3 is built from 14 residues. Germline V gene lookup returns CDR1 SGHNT and CDR2 YYREEE (reference sequence). CDR3 in amino acids: CASSLAGGYTEAFF. CDR3 DNA: TGTGCCAGCAGCTTGGCGGGAGGGTACACTGAAGCTTTCTTT.

J is TRBJ2-7 and V is TRBV4-1; 12 nucleotides line up with TRBD2. V shed 4 bases and J 2 bases; nucleotides not matched to a gene: 3. This CDR3 has 15 amino acids. Per the germline V gene, CDR1 is MGHRA and CDR2 is YSYEKL. The chain's CDR3 is CASSPGLAGTYEQYF. The CDR3 DNA follows: TGCGCCAGCAGCCCCGGACTAGCGGGGACCTACGAGCAGTACTTC.

V is TRBV13 and J is TRBJ2-7, with 8 bases fitting TRBD2. V lost 8 bases to trimming and J lost 4 bases; unmatched junction nucleotides: 10. Germline lookup yields CDR1 PRHDT and CDR2 FYEKMQ (reference sequence). This CDR3 is built from 14 residues. As DNA, the CDR3 is TGTGCCAGCCACCCTAGGAGCGGGGGATACGAGCAGTACTTC. This codes for CASHPRSGGYEQYF.

The V gene is TRBV7-9, the J gene TRBJ2-2; 8 nucleotides line up with TRBD2. Germline CDR1 and CDR2: SEHNR and FQNEAQ (reference sequence). The V segment lost 2 bases and the J segment 4 bases; nucleotides outside the gene matches: 3. The CDR3 is 15 residues long. The CDR3 nucleotides read TGTGCCAGCAGCTTATCGGGGGGGCGCACCGGGGAGCTGTTTTTT. This gives the protein CASSLSGGRTGELFF.

The CDR3 nucleotides are TGTGCCAGCAGTTTAAACAGGCCTAGCTCCTACGAGCAGTACTTC. This sequence encodes CASSLNRPSSYEQYF. J is TRBJ2-7 and V is TRBV25-1; possible D gene TRBD1, 5 bases. The CDR3 covers 15 residues. Trimming removed 5 bases at V and 0 bases at J, with 14 bases between. Germline values: CDR1 MGHDK, CDR2 SYGVNS.

The chain joins TRBV10-3 to TRBJ2-7; D may be TRBD2 (5 bases). From germline, CDR1 is ENHRY and CDR2 SYGVKD. V was trimmed by 2 bases and J by 3 bases, leaving 14 bases between them. The CDR3 runs to 15 residues. The CDR3: CAISEGLPPRYEQYF. The CDR3 nucleotides read TGTGCCATCAGTGAGGGACTTCCCCCCCGCTACGAGCAGTACTTC.

The genes are TRBV6-5 and TRBJ1-5; 7 bases agree with TRBD1. The germline V gene encodes CDR1 MNHEY and CDR2 SVGAGI. V shed 2 bases, J shed 3 bases, and the junction held 1 base outside the gene matches. This CDR3 has 14 amino acids. The CDR3 region is CASSYQGVNQPQHF. The DNA of the CDR3 is TGTGCCAGCAGTTACCAGGGGGTCAATCAGCCCCAGCATTTT.

A single count supports this clone. The rearrangement joins TRBV6-1 to TRBJ2-3; D is possibly TRBD1 (5 bases). CDR3 length: 14 amino acids. V was trimmed by 6 bases and J by 6 bases, leaving 16 bases between them. Germline values: CDR1 MNHNS, CDR2 SASEGT. The CDR3 DNA sequence: TGTGCCAGCAGCCCAGGGCTAGTATGGGATACGCAGTATTTT. Translation: CASSPGLVWDTQYF.

The V call is TRBV9, the J call TRBJ2-6; D unresolved. Germline loops: CDR1 SGDLS, CDR2 YYNGEE. CDR3 length: 18 amino acids. Trimming removed 0 bases from V and 2 bases from J, with 15 bases in between. The CDR3: CASSVVLSPAPGANVLTF. The CDR3 coding sequence is TGTGCCAGCAGCGTAGTTCTCAGTCCTGCTCCTGGGGCCAACGTCCTGACTTTC.

The chain links TRBV20-1 to TRBJ1-1; 9 bases fit TRBD1. V trimming: 5 bases; J trimming: 11 bases; junction bases outside the gene matches: 6. The CDR3 has 11 amino acids. From germline, CDR1 is DFQATT and CDR2 SNEGSKA (reference sequence). The CDR3 nucleotides are TGCAGTGCTCCGGGACAGGGCTCCGCTTTCTTT. Encoded protein: CSAPGQGSAFF.